The sequence of this T cell receptor (beta chain) was determined in a study of response to subunit inactivated influenza vaccine. V was cut by 0 bases and J by 2 bases, with 9 bases left in between. Looked up from germline, CDR1 is SGDLS and CDR2 is YYNGEE. This CDR3 spans 16 amino acids. This clonotype was found a few times. Its specificity is unknown. Using its own MiXCR run on the RT-PCR reads, TCRdb lists one record per CDR3 protein. The top ten hold less than 4% of the sample, which has 450,000 to 600,000 distinct CDR3 sequences, approximately 16% seen once. The study's findings and limits: It was suggested by the authors that few new T cells are recruited by each seasonal influenza vaccination.

The specimen comprised CD4+ T cells sorted from PBMCs, sampled around 25 months after vaccination. V and J are TRBV9 and TRBJ2-6; tentatively, D is TRBD1 (7 bases). The receptor comes from a man in his fifties or sixties who received an inactivated influenza vaccine. The CDR3 nucleotides read TGTGCCAGCAGCGTAGGCGGGACAGCTGGGGCCAACGTCCTGACTTTC. It translates to CASSVGGTAGANVLTF.